The clone carrying this TCR beta chain has just a few counts. Its antigen is not known. This entry belongs to a study of cytomegalovirus exposure and HLA in healthy donors. As for the study in general: The 120 validation repertoires, a later analysis reported, used the same platform as the 550 to 800 first-cohort repertoires.

Here immunoSEQ multiplex PCR was the method, and the copy in TCRdb shows in-frame clones only, minus some. The sample carries 200,000 to 250,000 clones, approximately 88% recorded once. Separate from the approximately 600-subject first cohort was the approximately 120-subject validation cohort, to which the donors belonged. Germline V gene lookup returns CDR1 SGHTA and CDR2 FQGNSA. V shed 4 bases, J shed 9 bases, and the junction held 3 bases outside the gene matches. The CDR3 runs to 13 residues. Whole-study findings and limits: The classifier, whose performance was assessed in both the original and validation cohorts, reportedly diagnosed cytomegalovirus status with high specificity and sensitivity. Whilst most TCR sequences proved rare, a subset of public TCRs occurred across many donors.

The V gene is TRBV7-2, the J gene TRBJ2-1; TRBD1 matches at 10 bases. The sequenced sample consisted of PBMCs. This TCR was recovered from a woman aged 25 to 39 in good health and CMV-seropositive. The CDR3 DNA is TGTGCCAGCAGCTACGGACAGGGGGGTGAGCAGTTCTTC. It translates to CASSYGQGGEQFF.